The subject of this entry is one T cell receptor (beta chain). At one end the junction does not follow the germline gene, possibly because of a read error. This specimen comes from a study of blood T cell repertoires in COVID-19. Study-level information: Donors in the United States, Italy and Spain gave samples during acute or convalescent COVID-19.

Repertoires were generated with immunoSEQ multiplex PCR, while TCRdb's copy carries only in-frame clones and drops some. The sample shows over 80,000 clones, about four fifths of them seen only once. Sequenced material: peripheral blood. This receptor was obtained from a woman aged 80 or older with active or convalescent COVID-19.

CDR3 protein: CASSLTASGLGETQYF. CDR3 nucleotides: TGTGCCAGCAGCTTGACGGCTAGCGGGCTCGGGGAGACCCAGTACTTC. The chain has TRBV5-1 and TRBJ2-5, with 8 bases aligning to TRBD2. Germline CDR1 reads SGHRS; CDR2 reads YFSETQ. The CDR3 has 16 amino acids.